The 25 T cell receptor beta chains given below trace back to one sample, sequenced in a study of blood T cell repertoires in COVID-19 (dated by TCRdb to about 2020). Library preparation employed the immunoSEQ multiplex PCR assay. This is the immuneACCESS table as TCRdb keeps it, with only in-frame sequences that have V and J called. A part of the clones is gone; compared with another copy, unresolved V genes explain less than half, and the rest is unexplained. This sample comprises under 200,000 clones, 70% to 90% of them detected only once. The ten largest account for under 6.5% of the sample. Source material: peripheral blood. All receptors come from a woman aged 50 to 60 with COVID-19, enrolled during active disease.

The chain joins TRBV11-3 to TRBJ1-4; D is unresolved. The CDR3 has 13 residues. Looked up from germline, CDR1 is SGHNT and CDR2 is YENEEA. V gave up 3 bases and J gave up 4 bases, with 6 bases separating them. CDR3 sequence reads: CASSLRINEKLFF. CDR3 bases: TGTGCCAGCAGCTTGAGGATTAATGAAAAACTGTTTTTT.

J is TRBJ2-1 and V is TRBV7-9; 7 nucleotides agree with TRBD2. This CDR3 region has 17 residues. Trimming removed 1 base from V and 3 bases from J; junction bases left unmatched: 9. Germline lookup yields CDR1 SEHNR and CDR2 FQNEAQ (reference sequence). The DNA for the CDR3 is TGTGCCAGCAGCTTAGAGGGGCGGGGGACCCTCTACAATGAGCAGTTCTTC. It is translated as CASSLEGRGTLYNEQFF.

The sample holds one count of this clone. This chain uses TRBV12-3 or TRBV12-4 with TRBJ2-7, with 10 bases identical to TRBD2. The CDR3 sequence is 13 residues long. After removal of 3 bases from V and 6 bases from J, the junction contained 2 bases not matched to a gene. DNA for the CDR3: TGTGCCAGCAGTTTGGCTAGCGGGGGCGAGCAGTACTTC. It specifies CASSLASGGEQYF.

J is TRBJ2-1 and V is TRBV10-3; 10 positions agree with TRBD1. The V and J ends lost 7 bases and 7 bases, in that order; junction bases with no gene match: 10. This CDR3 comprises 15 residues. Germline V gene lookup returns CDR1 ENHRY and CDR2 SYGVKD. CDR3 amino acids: CAIIARQGAQNEQFF. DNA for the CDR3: TGTGCCATCATCGCCCGACAGGGGGCGCAAAATGAGCAGTTCTTC.

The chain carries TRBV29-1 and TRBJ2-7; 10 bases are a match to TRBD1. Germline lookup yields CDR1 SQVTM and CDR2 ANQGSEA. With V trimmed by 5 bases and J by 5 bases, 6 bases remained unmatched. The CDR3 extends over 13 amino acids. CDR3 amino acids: CSVLTGGGDEQYF. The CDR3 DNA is TGCAGCGTTTTGACAGGGGGCGGGGACGAGCAGTACTTC.

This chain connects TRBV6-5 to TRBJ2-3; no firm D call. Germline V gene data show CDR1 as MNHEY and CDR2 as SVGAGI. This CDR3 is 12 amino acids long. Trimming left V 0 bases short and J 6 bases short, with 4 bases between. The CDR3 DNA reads TGTGCCAGCAGTTACTCCCCGGATACGCAGTATTTT. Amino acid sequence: CASSYSPDTQYF.

The CDR3 protein is CASSGGFKRVSSYNEQFF. The CDR3 nucleotides are TGTGCCAGCAGTGGAGGTTTTAAGCGGGTTAGCTCCTACAATGAGCAGTTCTTC. The chain carries TRBV2 and TRBJ2-1, with a weak D call TRBD2 (6 bases). Germline CDR1 and CDR2: SNHLY and FYNNEI. The ends were cut back, 4 bases at V and 0 bases at J, with 19 bases in the middle. There are 18 residues in the CDR3.

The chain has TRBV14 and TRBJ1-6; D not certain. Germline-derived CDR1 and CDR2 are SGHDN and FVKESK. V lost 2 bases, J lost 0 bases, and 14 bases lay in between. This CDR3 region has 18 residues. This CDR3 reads CASSQFFSRSSYNSPLHF. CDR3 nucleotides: TGTGCCAGCAGCCAATTTTTTTCACGGAGCTCCTATAATTCACCCCTCCACTTT.

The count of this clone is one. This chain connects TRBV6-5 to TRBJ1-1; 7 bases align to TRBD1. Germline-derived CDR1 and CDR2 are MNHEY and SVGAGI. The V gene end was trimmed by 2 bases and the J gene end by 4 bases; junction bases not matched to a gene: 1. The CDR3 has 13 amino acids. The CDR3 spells CASSYQGGTEAFF. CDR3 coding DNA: TGTGCCAGCAGTTACCAGGGGGGCACTGAAGCTTTCTTT.

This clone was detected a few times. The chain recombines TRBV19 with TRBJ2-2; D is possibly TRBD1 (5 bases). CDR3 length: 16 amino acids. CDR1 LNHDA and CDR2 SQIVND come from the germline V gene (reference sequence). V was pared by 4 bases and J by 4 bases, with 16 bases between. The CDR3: CASSNQGAQSTGELFF. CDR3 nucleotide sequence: TGTGCCAGTAGTAATCAAGGGGCGCAGAGCACCGGGGAGCTGTTTTTT.

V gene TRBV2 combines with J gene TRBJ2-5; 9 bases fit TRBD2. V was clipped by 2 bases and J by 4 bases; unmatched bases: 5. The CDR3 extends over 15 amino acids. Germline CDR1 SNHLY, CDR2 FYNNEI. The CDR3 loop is CASSERRGGTETQYF. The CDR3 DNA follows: TGTGCCAGCAGTGAAAGGCGGGGGGGTACAGAGACCCAGTACTTC.

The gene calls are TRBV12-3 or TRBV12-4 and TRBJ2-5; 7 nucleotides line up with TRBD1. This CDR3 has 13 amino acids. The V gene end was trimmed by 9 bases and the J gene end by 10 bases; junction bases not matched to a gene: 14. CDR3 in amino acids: CASTMTGFSIQYF. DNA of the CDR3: TGTGCCAGTACCATGACAGGGTTCTCGATCCAGTACTTC.

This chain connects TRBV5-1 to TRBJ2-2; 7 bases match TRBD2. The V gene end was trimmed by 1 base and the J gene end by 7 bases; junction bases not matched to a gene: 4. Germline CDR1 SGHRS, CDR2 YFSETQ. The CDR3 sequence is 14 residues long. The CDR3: CASSLLERDGELFF. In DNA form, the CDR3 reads TGCGCCAGCAGCTTGCTGGAGCGGGACGGGGAGCTGTTTTTT.

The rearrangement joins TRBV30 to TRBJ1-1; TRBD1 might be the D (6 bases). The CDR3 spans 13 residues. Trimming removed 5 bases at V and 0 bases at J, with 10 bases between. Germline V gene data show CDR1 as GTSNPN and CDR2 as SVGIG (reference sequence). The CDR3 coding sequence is TGTGCCTGGGCAGGGGTCTTGAACACTGAAGCTTTCTTT. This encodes CAWAGVLNTEAFF.

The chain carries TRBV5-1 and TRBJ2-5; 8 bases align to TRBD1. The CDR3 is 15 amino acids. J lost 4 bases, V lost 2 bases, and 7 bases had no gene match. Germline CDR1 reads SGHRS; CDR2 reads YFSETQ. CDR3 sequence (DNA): TGCGCCAGCAGCTTAGGAGTCACAGGGGGAGAGACCCAGTACTTC. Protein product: CASSLGVTGGETQYF. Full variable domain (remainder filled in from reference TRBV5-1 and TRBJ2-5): KAGVTQTPRYLIKTRGQQVTLSCSPISGHRSVSWYQQTPGQGLQFLFEYFSETQRNKGNFPGRFSGRQFSNSRSEMNVSTLELGDSALYLCASSLGVTGGETQYFGPGTRLLVL.

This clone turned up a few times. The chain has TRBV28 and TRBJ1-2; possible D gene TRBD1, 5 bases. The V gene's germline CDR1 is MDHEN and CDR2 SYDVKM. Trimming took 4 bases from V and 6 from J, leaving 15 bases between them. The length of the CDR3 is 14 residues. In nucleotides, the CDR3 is TGTGCCAGCAGTTCAGGGTGGGTCAGCGATGGCTACACCTTC. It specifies CASSSGWVSDGYTF.

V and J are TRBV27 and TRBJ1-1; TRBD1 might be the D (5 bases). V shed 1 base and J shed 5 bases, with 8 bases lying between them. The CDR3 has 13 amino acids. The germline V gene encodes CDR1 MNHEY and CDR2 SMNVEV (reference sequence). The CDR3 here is CASSLFRTTEAFF. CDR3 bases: TGTGCCAGCAGTTTATTCCGGACAACTGAAGCTTTCTTT.

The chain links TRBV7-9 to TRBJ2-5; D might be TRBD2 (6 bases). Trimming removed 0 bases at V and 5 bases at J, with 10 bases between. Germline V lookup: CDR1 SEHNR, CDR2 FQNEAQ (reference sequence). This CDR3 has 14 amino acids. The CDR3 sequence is CASSLAWGRETQYF. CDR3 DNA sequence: TGTGCCAGCAGCTTAGCTTGGGGGAGGGAGACCCAGTACTTC.

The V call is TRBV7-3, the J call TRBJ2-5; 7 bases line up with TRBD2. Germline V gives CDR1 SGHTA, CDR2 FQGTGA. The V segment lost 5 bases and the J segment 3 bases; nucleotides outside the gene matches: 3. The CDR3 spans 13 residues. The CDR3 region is CASSILAEETQYF. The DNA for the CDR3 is TGTGCCAGCAGCATCCTAGCGGAAGAGACCCAGTACTTC.

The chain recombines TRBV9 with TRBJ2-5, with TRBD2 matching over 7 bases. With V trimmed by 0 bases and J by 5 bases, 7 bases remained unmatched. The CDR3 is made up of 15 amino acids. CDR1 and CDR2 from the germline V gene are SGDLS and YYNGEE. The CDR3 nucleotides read TGTGCCAGCAGCGTAGTGGGGGGGGTCGGTGAGACCCAGTACTTC. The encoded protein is CASSVVGGVGETQYF.

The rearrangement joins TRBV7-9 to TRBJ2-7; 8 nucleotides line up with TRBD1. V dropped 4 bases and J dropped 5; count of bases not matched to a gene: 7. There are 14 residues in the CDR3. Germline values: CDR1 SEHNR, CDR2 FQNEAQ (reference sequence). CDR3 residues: CASSSRTGYDEQYF. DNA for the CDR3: TGTGCCAGCAGCTCCCGGACAGGGTACGACGAGCAGTACTTC. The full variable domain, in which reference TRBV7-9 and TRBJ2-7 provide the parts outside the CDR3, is DTGVSQNPRHKITKRGQNVTFRCDPISEHNRLYWYRQTLGQGPEFLTYFQNEAQLEKSRLLSDRFSAERPKGSFSTLEIQRTEQGDSAMYLCASSSRTGYDEQYFGPGTRLTVT.

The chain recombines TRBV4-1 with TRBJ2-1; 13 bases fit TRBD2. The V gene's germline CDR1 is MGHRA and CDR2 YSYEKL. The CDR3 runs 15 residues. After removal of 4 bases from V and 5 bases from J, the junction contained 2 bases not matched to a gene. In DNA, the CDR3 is TGCGCCAGCAGCCCAGGACTAGCGGGGGACAATGAGCAGTTCTTC. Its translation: CASSPGLAGDNEQFF.

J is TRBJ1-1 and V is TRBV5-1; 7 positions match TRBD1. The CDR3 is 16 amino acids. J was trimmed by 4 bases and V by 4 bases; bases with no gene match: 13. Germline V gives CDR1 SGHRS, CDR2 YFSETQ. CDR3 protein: CASSPPDRSRITEAFF. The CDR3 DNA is TGCGCCAGCAGCCCCCCGGACAGGTCGAGAATCACTGAAGCTTTCTTT.

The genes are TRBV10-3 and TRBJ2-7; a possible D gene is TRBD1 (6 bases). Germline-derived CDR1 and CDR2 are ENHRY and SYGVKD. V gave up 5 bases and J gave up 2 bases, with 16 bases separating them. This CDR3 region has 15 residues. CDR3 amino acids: CAISKGQVITYEQYF. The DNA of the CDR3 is TGTGCCATCAGTAAGGGACAAGTAATCACCTACGAGCAGTACTTC.

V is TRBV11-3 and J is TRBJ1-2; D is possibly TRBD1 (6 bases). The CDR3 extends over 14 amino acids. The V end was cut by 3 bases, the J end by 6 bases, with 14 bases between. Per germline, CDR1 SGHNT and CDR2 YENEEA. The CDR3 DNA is TGTGCCAGCAGCTTCCTCGGACAGCCTAATGGCTACACCTTC. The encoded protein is CASSFLGQPNGYTF.